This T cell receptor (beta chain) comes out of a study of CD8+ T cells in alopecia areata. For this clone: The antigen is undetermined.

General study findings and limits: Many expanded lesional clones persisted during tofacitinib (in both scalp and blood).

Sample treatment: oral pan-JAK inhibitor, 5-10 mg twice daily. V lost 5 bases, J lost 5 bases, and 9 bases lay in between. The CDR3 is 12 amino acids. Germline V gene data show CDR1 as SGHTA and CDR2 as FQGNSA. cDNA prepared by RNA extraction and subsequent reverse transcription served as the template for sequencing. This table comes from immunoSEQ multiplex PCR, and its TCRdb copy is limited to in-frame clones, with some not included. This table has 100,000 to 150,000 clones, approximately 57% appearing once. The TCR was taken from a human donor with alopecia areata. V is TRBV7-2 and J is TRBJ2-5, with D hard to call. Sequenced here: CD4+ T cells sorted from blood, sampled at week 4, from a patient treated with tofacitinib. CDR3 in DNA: TGTGCCAGCAGCCCATTCACGGAGACCCAGTACTTC. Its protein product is CASSPFTETQYF.